One sample yielded the 31 T cell receptor beta chains listed below, sequenced in a study of blood T cell repertoires in COVID-19. Only in-frame clones appear in the TCRdb table, and some are missing; sequencing was by immunoSEQ multiplex PCR. Among 100,000 to 150,000 clones listed, about 90% were seen once. Sequenced: peripheral blood. The receptors originated from a woman in her 70s with acute or convalescent COVID-19.

This clone was observed a single time. This specimen includes other DNA sequences encoding the same CDR3. This chain joins TRBV4-1 and TRBJ2-5, with D possibly matching TRBD2 (5 bases). CDR1 and CDR2 (germline): MGHRA, YSYEKL. The CDR3 length is 13 residues. V was cut by 1 base and J by 3 bases, with 6 bases left in between. CDR3 DNA: TGCGCCAGCAGCCAAGCGGGGAAAGAGACCCAGTACTTC. This translates into CASSQAGKETQYF.

The J gene is TRBJ1-6, the V gene TRBV2, with D possibly matching TRBD1 (5 bases). This CDR3 has 15 amino acids. Germline V lookup: CDR1 SNHLY, CDR2 FYNNEI. V lost 11 bases, J lost 0 bases, and 14 bases lay in between. The CDR3 reads CAGRQTSSYNSPLHF. The CDR3 bases are TGTGCCGGGCGACAGACGAGCTCCTATAATTCACCCCTCCACTTT.

Notes on this clone: The same CDR3 arises from other DNA sequences in this sample as well. The gene calls are TRBV5-1 and TRBJ2-5; 9 nucleotides agree with TRBD1. CDR1 SGHRS and CDR2 YFSETQ come from the germline V gene. This CDR3 region has 13 residues. J lost 4 bases, V lost 4 bases, and 2 bases had no gene match. CDR3: CASSLGQGETQYF. The CDR3 nucleotides are TGCGCCAGCAGCCTGGGACAGGGAGAGACCCAGTACTTC.

The J gene is TRBJ2-7, the V gene TRBV5-1, with 9 bases identical to TRBD2. This CDR3 is built from 15 residues. V lost 0 bases to trimming and J lost 3 bases; unmatched junction nucleotides: 4. Germline V gene sequence: CDR1 SGHRS, CDR2 YFSETQ. The DNA of the CDR3 is TGCGCCAGCAGCTTGGGGGGACTAGCTAGCTACGAGCAGTACTTC. This codes for CASSLGGLASYEQYF.

V and J are TRBV19 and TRBJ1-2; 8 nucleotides agree with TRBD1. This CDR3 comprises 13 residues. Germline V lookup: CDR1 LNHDA, CDR2 SQIVND (reference sequence). The ends lost 6 bases at V and 4 bases at J; junction bases unmatched: 4. The CDR3 region is CASRIQGAYGYTF. The CDR3 DNA is TGTGCCAGTAGGATCCAGGGGGCCTATGGCTACACCTTC.

The chain has TRBV7-9 and TRBJ1-1; the D is unclear. Germline CDR1 reads SEHNR; CDR2 reads FQNEAQ (reference sequence). The V gene lost 6 bases and the J gene lost 4 bases, with 15 bases spanning the gap. This CDR3 has 14 amino acids. The DNA of the CDR3 is TGTGCCAGCAGTCTGACACCGACGGTCACTGAAGCTTTCTTT. This gives the protein CASSLTPTVTEAFF.

V usage is TRBV6-5 and J usage is TRBJ2-7; TRBD1 agrees at 9 bases. Germline trimming cut 7 bases from V and 3 bases from J; bases unmatched to any gene: 7. The CDR3 totals 14 residues. Germline V gives CDR1 MNHEY, CDR2 SVGAGI. The CDR3 bases are TGTGCCAGCATTCCGGGACAGGGTTTCTACGAGCAGTACTTC. It translates to CASIPGQGFYEQYF.

The chain has TRBV2 and TRBJ2-2; 8 bases agree with TRBD1. J lost 8 bases, V lost 6 bases, and 8 bases had no gene match. The CDR3 has 14 amino acids. CDR1 is SNHLY and CDR2 is FYNNEI in the germline V gene. The CDR3 reads CASRGQVNAGELFF. The CDR3 bases are TGTGCCAGCAGGGGACAGGTGAACGCTGGGGAGCTGTTTTTT.

The CDR3 coding sequence is TGCGCCAGCAGCTTGGGGGTACAGGGCGGGCAGCCCCAGCATTTT. It translates to CASSLGVQGGQPQHF. The V call is TRBV5-1, the J call TRBJ1-5, with a weak D call TRBD1 (6 bases). V lost 0 bases and J 7 bases, leaving 14 bases between the germline ends. CDR3 length: 15 residues. The germline gives CDR1 SGHRS, CDR2 YFSETQ.

Only a few counts were recorded for this clone. CDR3 sequence (DNA): TGTGCCATCACCGTGGACAACTCCTACAATGAGCAGTTCTTC. Translation: CAITVDNSYNEQFF. The genes are TRBV10-3 and TRBJ2-1; TRBD1 is a possible D gene (5 bases). Germline values: CDR1 ENHRY, CDR2 SYGVKD. Deletions cut 7 bases from V and 0 bases from J, with 10 bases between. The CDR3 consists of 14 residues.

The chain combines TRBV10-1 with TRBJ2-7; D remains unclear. CDR1 is WNHNN and CDR2 is SYGVQD in the germline V gene (reference sequence). V shed 1 base and J shed 3 bases, with 4 bases lying between them. The length of the CDR3 is 12 residues. The CDR3 sequence is CASSEYSYEQYF. The CDR3, as DNA: TGCGCCAGCAGTGAGTACAGCTACGAGCAGTACTTC.

The chain recombines TRBV15 with TRBJ2-1; TRBD1 aligns across 10 bases. Germline V gene sequence: CDR1 LNHNV, CDR2 YYDKDF (reference sequence). The junction had 9 bases not matched to a gene; V was cut back by 9 bases and J by 1 base. This CDR3 contains 16 residues. The CDR3 nucleotides read TGTGCCACTAGGGACAGGGGCTTAGGGTCCTACAATGAGCAGTTCTTC. This codes for CATRDRGLGSYNEQFF.

This clone was detected only a few times. The chain has TRBV5-5 and TRBJ2-5, with unresolved D. Trimming took 0 bases from V and 5 from J, leaving 8 bases between them. Germline CDR1 reads SGHKS; CDR2 reads YYEKEE (reference sequence). The CDR3 spans 13 residues. For the CDR3, the DNA is TGTGCCAGCAGCTTGGTTCCTATGGAGACCCAGTACTTC. It yields the protein CASSLVPMETQYF. Supplemented by reference TRBV5-5 and TRBJ2-5, the full variable domain reads DAGVTQSPTHLIKTRGQQVTLRCSPISGHKSVSWYQQVLGQGPQFIFQYYEKEERGRGNFPDRFSARQFPNYSSELNVNALLLGDSALYLCASSLVPMETQYFGPGTRLLVL.

Details on this clone: Germline is not matched at one junction end, which may reflect a read error. The rearrangement uses TRBV7-2 and TRBJ1-2; D is possibly TRBD1 (5 bases). CDR1 and CDR2 (germline): SGHTA, FQGNSA. CDR3 length equals 14 residues. CDR3 in DNA: TGTGCCAGCAACAATCGTAAAGGGGACTATGGCCACACCTTC. Amino acids: CASNNRKGDYGHTF. The entire variable domain, with the rest obtained from reference TRBV7-2 and TRBJ1-2, is as follows: GAGVSQSPSNKVTEKGKDVELRCDPISGHTALYWYRQSLGQGLEFLIYFQGNSAPDKSGLPSDRFSAERTGGSVSTLTIQRTQQEDSAVYLCASNNRKGDYGHTFGSGTRLTVV.

This clone is a singleton in its sample. The chain uses TRBV5-4 and TRBJ2-7; 10 nucleotides agree with TRBD1. This CDR3 is 17 amino acids long. Germline trimming cut 5 bases from V and 1 base from J; bases unmatched to any gene: 12. Per germline, CDR1 SGHNT and CDR2 YYREEE (reference sequence). CDR3 region: CASRPGQGGPQSYEQYF. Written as DNA, the CDR3 is TGTGCCAGCAGACCCGGACAGGGGGGCCCACAATCCTACGAGCAGTACTTC.

The chain couples TRBV5-6 to TRBJ1-3, with 9 bases matching TRBD1. The CDR3 is 18 amino acids. Germline CDR1 reads SGHDT; CDR2 reads YYEEEE. With 4 bases clipped from V and 0 bases from J, the junction kept 11 bases outside the gene matches. CDR3 protein: CASSPGQGDLRSGNTIYF. CDR3 sequence (DNA): TGTGCCAGCAGCCCGGGACAGGGAGACCTTCGCTCTGGAAACACCATATATTTT.

V is TRBV7-9 and J is TRBJ2-4; 9 positions match TRBD1. The CDR3 spans 14 residues. V lost 0 bases, J lost 7 bases, and 1 base stayed unmatched. CDR1 SEHNR and CDR2 FQNEAQ come from the germline V gene (reference sequence). The CDR3 sequence: CASSLAGTGNIQYF. DNA for the CDR3: TGTGCCAGCAGCTTAGCCGGGACAGGGAACATTCAGTACTTC. The full variable domain, completed using reference TRBV7-9 and TRBJ2-4, is DTGVSQNPRHKITKRGQNVTFRCDPISEHNRLYWYRQTLGQGPEFLTYFQNEAQLEKSRLLSDRFSAERPKGSFSTLEIQRTEQGDSAMYLCASSLAGTGNIQYFGAGTRLSVL.

This clone has only a few counts. The genes are TRBV5-1 and TRBJ2-2, with 8 bases matching TRBD2. The V segment lost 0 bases and the J segment 3 bases; nucleotides outside the gene matches: 1. The CDR3 has 15 amino acids. Germline V gene sequence: CDR1 SGHRS, CDR2 YFSETQ. CDR3 protein: CASSLAGGDTGELFF. CDR3 DNA: TGCGCCAGCAGCTTGGCGGGAGGGGACACCGGGGAGCTGTTTTTT.

V gene TRBV9 combines with J gene TRBJ1-3; TRBD1 matches at 7 bases. Unmatched junction bases numbered 3, after V lost 3 bases and J lost 0 bases. This CDR3 region has 15 residues. Germline loops: CDR1 SGDLS, CDR2 YYNGEE. The CDR3, as DNA: TGTGCCAGCAGCGAAACAGGGGTCTCTGGAAACACCATATATTTT. It specifies CASSETGVSGNTIYF.

The V gene is TRBV7-9, the J gene TRBJ2-5; no definite D call. The germline V gene encodes CDR1 SEHNR and CDR2 FQNEAQ (reference sequence). The length of the CDR3 is 11 residues. The V and J ends lost 6 bases and 6 bases respectively, with 8 bases between them. CDR3 DNA sequence: TGTGCCAGCAGTTCCTTTAAGACCCAGTACTTC. Its translation: CASSSFKTQYF.

The CDR3 region has the DNA TGTGCCAGCAGCTTGGTCGGAGAGCCGAACAATGAGCAGTTCTTC. Its protein product is CASSLVGEPNNEQFF. The genes are TRBV5-6 and TRBJ2-1; D gene ambiguous. CDR3 length: 15 amino acids. CDR1 is SGHDT and CDR2 is YYEEEE in the germline V gene. V was pared by 0 bases and J by 5 bases, with 12 bases between.

In this sample, this clone turned up a few times. The V call is TRBV28, the J call TRBJ1-6; TRBD1 might be the D (5 bases). Germline V gene lookup returns CDR1 MDHEN and CDR2 SYDVKM. Between the trimmed V and J ends, which lost 4 bases and 7 bases, there was a span of 14 bases. The CDR3 runs to 15 residues. The CDR3 is CASSYAGQGNSPLHF. CDR3 bases: TGTGCCAGCAGTTATGCCGGACAAGGCAATTCACCCCTCCACTTT.

This chain connects TRBV27 to TRBJ2-7, with D possibly matching TRBD1 (5 bases). V shed 5 bases and J shed 4 bases, with 21 bases lying between them. From germline, CDR1 is MNHEY and CDR2 SMNVEV (reference sequence). This CDR3 is built from 16 residues. As DNA, the CDR3 is TGTGCCAGCAGTCCTATTAAGGAACAGGTACCATACGAGCAGTACTTC. The encoded protein is CASSPIKEQVPYEQYF.

The rearrangement links TRBV6-5 to TRBJ2-1; 7 bases match TRBD1. The CDR3 runs to 10 residues. Germline CDR1 MNHEY, CDR2 SVGAGI. The CDR3 sequence is CAGGDNEQFF. The CDR3 DNA is TGTGCAGGGGGCGACAATGAGCAGTTCTTC.

This clone has just a few counts. This chain joins TRBV28 and TRBJ1-2, with a tentative D call TRBD1 (5 bases). Per the germline V gene, CDR1 is MDHEN and CDR2 is SYDVKM. V was pared by 7 bases and J by 2 bases, with 20 bases between. The length of the CDR3 is 16 residues. CDR3 region: CASNRDSKPTNYGYTF. The CDR3 nucleotides read TGTGCCAGCAACCGTGACAGCAAACCAACCAACTATGGCTACACCTTC.

The chain joins TRBV7-9 to TRBJ2-7; possibly TRBD1 for D (5 bases). This CDR3 has 13 residues. V dropped 5 bases and J dropped 2 bases, with 10 bases sitting between them. CDR1 is SEHNR, CDR2 FQNEAQ, per germline (reference sequence). CDR3 coding DNA: TGTGCCAGCAGCGTAGACAGCACCTACGAGCAGTACTTC. This gives the protein CASSVDSTYEQYF.

This clone was counted once. The chain combines TRBV9 with TRBJ2-1; 8 bases map to TRBD2. V lost 0 bases and J lost 9; bases outside the gene matches: 20. Germline V CDR1 and CDR2: SGDLS, YYNGEE. This CDR3 has 19 amino acids. In DNA form, the CDR3 reads TGTGCCAGCAGCGTAGGGGGCCAGGGACTAGGGGTCCTACAGGGTGAGCAGTTCTTC. It specifies CASSVGGQGLGVLQGEQFF.

This chain joins TRBV7-3 and TRBJ2-3, with 12 bases matching TRBD2. The trim removed 5 bases at V and 6 bases at J, leaving 6 bases unmatched. From germline, CDR1 is SGHTA and CDR2 FQGTGA. The CDR3 is 15 amino acids. The CDR3 sequence: CASSPSGTSGDTQYF. CDR3 nucleotide sequence: TGTGCCAGCAGCCCCTCCGGGACTAGCGGGGATACGCAGTATTTT.

The chain uses TRBV28 and TRBJ1-2, with D uncertain. Germline CDR1 is MDHEN and CDR2 is SYDVKM. Trimming took off 3 bases at V and 5 bases at J, with 10 bases between the two ends. This CDR3 contains 13 residues. CDR3 protein: CASSFPVPYGYTF. The CDR3 DNA is TGTGCCAGCAGTTTCCCAGTACCGTATGGCTACACCTTC.

J is TRBJ2-7 and V is TRBV6-5, with 12 nucleotides matching TRBD1. CDR3 length equals 15 residues. The J segment lost 2 bases and the V segment lost 10 bases, leaving 9 bases of the junction unmatched. Germline loops: CDR1 MNHEY, CDR2 SVGAGI. In nucleotides, the CDR3 is TGTGCCACCACTAGGGGACAGGGGGCGACCTACGAGCAGTACTTC. Translating gives CATTRGQGATYEQYF.

The chain links TRBV7-3 to TRBJ2-1, with D hard to call. Trimming cost V 4 bases and J 2 bases, with 12 bases left between them. Germline CDR1 and CDR2: SGHTA and FQGTGA. The CDR3 is 15 residues long. This CDR3 reads CASSSDSAAYNEQFF. CDR3 nucleotide sequence: TGTGCCAGCAGCTCAGACTCCGCGGCCTACAATGAGCAGTTCTTC.